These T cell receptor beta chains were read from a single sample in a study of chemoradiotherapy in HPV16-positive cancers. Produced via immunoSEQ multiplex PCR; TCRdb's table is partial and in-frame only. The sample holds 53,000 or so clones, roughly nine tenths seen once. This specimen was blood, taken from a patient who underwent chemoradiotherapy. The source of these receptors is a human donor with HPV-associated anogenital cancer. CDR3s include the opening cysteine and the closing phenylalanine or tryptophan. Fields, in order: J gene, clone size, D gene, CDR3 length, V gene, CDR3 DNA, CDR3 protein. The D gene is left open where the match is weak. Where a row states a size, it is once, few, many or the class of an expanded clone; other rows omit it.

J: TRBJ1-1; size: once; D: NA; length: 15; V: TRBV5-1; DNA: TGCGCCAGCAGCCGGGGAACAGGAGGGAACACTGAAGCTTTCTTT; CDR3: CASSRGTGGNTEAFF
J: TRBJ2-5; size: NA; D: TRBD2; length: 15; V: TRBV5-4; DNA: TGTGCCAGCAGCTTGCCCGCGGGGGGGCAAGAGACCCAGTACTTC; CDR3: CASSLPAGGQETQYF
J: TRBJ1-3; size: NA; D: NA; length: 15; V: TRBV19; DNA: TGTGCCAGTAGGGGGAGGCCCTTGGGGGGAAACACCATATATTTT; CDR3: CASRGRPLGGNTIYF
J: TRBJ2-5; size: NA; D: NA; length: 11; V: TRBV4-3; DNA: TGCGCCAGCAGCACTAAAGAGACCCAGTACTTC; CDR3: CASSTKETQYF
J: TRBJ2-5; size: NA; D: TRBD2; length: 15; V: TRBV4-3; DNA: TGCGCCAGCAGCCAAGATTGGGGGGGAAGGGAGACCCAGTACTTC; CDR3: CASSQDWGGRETQYF
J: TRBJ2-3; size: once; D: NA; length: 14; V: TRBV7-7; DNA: TGTGCCAGCAGTCCCGGGGCCAGCACAGATACGCAGTATTTT; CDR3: CASSPGASTDTQYF
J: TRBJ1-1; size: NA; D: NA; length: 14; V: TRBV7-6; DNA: TGTGCCAGCAGCTGGGGAGATTTGAACACTGAAGCTTTCTTT; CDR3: CASSWGDLNTEAFF
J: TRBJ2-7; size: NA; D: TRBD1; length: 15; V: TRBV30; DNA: TGTGCCTGGAGCCTAGGGACAGGGCACTCCTACGAGCAGTACTTC; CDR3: CAWSLGTGHSYEQYF
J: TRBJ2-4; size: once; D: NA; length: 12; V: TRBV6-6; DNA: TGTGCCAGCAGAACCGGGACAAACATTCAGTACTTC; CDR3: CASRTGTNIQYF
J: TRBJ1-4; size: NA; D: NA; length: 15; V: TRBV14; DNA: TGTGCCAGCAGCCGGGGGGGGAGTCAGGGTGAAAAACTGTTTTTT; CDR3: CASSRGGSQGEKLFF
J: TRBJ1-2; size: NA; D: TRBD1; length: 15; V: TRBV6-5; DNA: TGTGCCAGCAGTGGGACAGGTGGATTATTCTATGGCTACACCTTC; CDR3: CASSGTGGLFYGYTF
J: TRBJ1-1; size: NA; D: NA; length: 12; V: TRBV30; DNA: TGTGCCTGGAGTGCCGTGGGAACTGAAGCTTTCTTT; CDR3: CAWSAVGTEAFF
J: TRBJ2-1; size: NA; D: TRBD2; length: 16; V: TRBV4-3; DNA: TGCGCCAGCAGCCAGGTGGGGACTAGCGGACACAATGAGCAGTTCTTC; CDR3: CASSQVGTSGHNEQFF
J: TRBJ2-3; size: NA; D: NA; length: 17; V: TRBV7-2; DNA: TGTGCCAGCCGGCGCTCTCTACTGAGGGGGGGCACAGATACGCAGTATTTT; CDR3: CASRRSLLRGGTDTQYF
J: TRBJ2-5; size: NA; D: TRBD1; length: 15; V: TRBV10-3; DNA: TGTGCCATCAGTGAGCCGACGGGACAGGGCGGGACCCAGTACTTC; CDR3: CAISEPTGQGGTQYF
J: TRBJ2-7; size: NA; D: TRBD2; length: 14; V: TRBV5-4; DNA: TGTGCCAGCAGCTTCCCGGGGGGGCCCAACGAGCAGTACTTC; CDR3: CASSFPGGPNEQYF
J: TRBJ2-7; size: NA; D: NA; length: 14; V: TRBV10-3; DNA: TGTGCCATCAGTGACCAGGGGTATCGAGTCGAGCAGTACTTC; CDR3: CAISDQGYRVEQYF
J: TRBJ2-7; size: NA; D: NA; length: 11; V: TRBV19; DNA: TGTGCCAGTACCGGGGGCTACGAGCAGTACTTC; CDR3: CASTGGYEQYF
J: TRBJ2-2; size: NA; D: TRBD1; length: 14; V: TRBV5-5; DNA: TGTGCCAGCAGCCGACAGGGCGTCACCGGGGAGCTGTTTTTT; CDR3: CASSRQGVTGELFF
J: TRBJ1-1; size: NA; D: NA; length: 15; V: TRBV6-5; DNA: TGTGCCAGCACCCGGACGGGGCAGGTGAACACTGAAGCTTTCTTT; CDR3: CASTRTGQVNTEAFF
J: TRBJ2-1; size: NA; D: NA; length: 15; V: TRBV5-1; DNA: TGCGCCAGCGCCAATGCCACCGTTTCCTACAATGAGCAGTTCTTC; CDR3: CASANATVSYNEQFF
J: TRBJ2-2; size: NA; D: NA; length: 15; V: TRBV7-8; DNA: TGTGCCAGCAGCTTAGTTGGCTACTTGTCTGGGGAGCTGTTTTTT; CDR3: CASSLVGYLSGELFF
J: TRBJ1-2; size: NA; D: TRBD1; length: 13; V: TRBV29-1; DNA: TGCAGCGTCGGGGGACAGGGGGCTTATGGCTACACCTTC; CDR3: CSVGGQGAYGYTF
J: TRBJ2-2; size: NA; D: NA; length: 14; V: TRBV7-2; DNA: TGTGCCAGCAGCTTAGAGGTGAACACCGGGGAGCTGTTTTTT; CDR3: CASSLEVNTGELFF
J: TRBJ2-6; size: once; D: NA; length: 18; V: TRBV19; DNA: TGTGCCAGTAGTATCCTGGGGGATTCTGCCTCTGGGGCCAACGTCCTGACTTTC; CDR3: CASSILGDSASGANVLTF
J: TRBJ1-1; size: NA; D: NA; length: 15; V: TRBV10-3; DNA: TGTGCCATCAGTGAGGCAGAACTTATGAACACTGAAGCTTTCTTT; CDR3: CAISEAELMNTEAFF
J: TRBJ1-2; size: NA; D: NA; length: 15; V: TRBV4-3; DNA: TGCGCCAGCAGCCAAGAAGGACATACTAACTATGGCTACACCTTC; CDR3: CASSQEGHTNYGYTF
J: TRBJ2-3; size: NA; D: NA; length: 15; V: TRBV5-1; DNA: TGCGCCAGCAGCCTGGACAGTTCGATCACAGATACGCAGTATTTT; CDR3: CASSLDSSITDTQYF
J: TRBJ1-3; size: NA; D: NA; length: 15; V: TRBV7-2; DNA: TGTGCCAGCAGCATCGGTGGGGCGTCAGGAAACACCATATATTTT; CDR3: CASSIGGASGNTIYF
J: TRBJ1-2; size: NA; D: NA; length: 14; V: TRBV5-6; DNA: TGTGCCAGCAGCTTGTCCCACATCCTCTTTGGCTACACCTTC; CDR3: CASSLSHILFGYTF
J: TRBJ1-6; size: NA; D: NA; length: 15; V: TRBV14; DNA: TGTGCCAGCAGCCAAGACTCGGGCGGGTATTCACCCCTCCACTTT; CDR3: CASSQDSGGYSPLHF
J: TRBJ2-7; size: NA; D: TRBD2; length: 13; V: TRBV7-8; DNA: TGTGCCAGCAGCCCCCAGGGACTAAACGAGCAGTACTTC; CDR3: CASSPQGLNEQYF
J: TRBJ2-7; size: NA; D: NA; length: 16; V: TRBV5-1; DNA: TGCGCCAGCAGCTTGGCGGGGGGCCCGAGCTCCTACGAGCAGTACTTC; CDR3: CASSLAGGPSSYEQYF
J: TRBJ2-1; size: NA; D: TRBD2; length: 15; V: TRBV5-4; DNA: TGTGCCAGCAGCTTGGGCGGGGGGGCCAATAGTGAGCAGTTCTTC; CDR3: CASSLGGGANSEQFF
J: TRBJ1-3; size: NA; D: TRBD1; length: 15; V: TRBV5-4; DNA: TGTGCCAGCAGCCTCTCCCAGGGGGCGGGAAACACCATATATTTT; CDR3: CASSLSQGAGNTIYF
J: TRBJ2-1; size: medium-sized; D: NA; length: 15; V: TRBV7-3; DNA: TGTGCCAGCAGTCAAGGGACTTTCTCCTACAATGAGCAGTTCTTC; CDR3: CASSQGTFSYNEQFF
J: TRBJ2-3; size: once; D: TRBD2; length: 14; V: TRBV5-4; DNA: TGTGCCAGCAGCTCGGGGGGGGCTCAGGATACGCAGTATTTT; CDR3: CASSSGGAQDTQYF
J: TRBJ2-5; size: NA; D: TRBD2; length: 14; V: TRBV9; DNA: TGTGCCAGCACCCCGCGGGGGGGCGGTGAGACCCAGTACTTC; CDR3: CASTPRGGGETQYF
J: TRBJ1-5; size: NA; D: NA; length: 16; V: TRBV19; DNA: TGTGCCAGTAGTATTGAAGTCCCAAATAGCAATCAGCCCCAGCATTTT; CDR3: CASSIEVPNSNQPQHF
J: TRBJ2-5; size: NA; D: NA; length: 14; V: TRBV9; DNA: TGTGCCAGCAGCCCGGGACTTGGGGAAGAGACCCAGTACTTC; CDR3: CASSPGLGEETQYF
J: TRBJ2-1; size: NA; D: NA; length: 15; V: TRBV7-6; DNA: TGTGCCAGCAGCTTAGCGGGAGTCTCCTACAATGAGCAGTTCTTC; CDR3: CASSLAGVSYNEQFF
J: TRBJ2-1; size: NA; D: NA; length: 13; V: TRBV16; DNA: TGTGCCAGCAGCCAAGCAACTAGTTGGGAGCAGTTCTTC; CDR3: CASSQATSWEQFF
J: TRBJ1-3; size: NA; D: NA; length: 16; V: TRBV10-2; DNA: TGCGCCAGCAGTGAGCCGGCAGCCGACTCTGGAAACACCATATATTTT; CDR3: CASSEPAADSGNTIYF
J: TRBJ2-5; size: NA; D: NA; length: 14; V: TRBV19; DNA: TGTGCCAGTAGTAATAATGGGTACCAAGAGACCCAGTACTTC; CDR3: CASSNNGYQETQYF
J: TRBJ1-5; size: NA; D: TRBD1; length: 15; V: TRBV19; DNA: TGTGCCAGTAGTATCTATGGACAGGACAATCAGCCCCAGCATTTT; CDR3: CASSIYGQDNQPQHF
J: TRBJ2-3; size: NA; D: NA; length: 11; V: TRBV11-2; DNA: TGTGCCAGCAGCTTAGTTGAAACGCAGTATTTT; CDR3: CASSLVETQYF
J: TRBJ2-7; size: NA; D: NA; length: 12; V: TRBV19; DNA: TGTGCCAGTAGTATAAGCCCCGACGAGCAGTACTTC; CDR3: CASSISPDEQYF
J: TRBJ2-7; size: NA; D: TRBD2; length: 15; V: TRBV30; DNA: TGTGCCTCGAGACTAGCGGGAGGGCTCGCCTACGAGCAGTACTTC; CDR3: CASRLAGGLAYEQYF
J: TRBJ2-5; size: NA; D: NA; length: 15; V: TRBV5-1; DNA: TGCGCCAGCAGCTTGGCAGCGGGCCTCCAAGAGACCCAGTACTTC; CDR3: CASSLAAGLQETQYF
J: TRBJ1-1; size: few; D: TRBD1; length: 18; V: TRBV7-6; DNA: TGTGCCAGCAGCGCAGTAACGGGACAGTCGGTTATGAACACTGAAGCTTTCTTT; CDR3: CASSAVTGQSVMNTEAFF
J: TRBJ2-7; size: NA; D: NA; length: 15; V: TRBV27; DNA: TGTGCCAGCAGAATTACAGGGACCATCGGATACGAGCAGTACTTC; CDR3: CASRITGTIGYEQYF
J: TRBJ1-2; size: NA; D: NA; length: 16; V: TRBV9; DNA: TGTGCCAGCAGCCGCCCGCCACAGGGAAAGGAGAATGGCTACACCTTC; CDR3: CASSRPPQGKENGYTF
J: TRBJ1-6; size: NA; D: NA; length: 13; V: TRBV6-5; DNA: TGTGCCAGCAACCTAAGCCAGAATTCACCCCTCCACTTT; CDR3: CASNLSQNSPLHF
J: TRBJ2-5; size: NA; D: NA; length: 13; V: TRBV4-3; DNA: TGCGCCAGCAGCCAAGTCGCAGAAGAGACCCAGTACTTC; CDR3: CASSQVAEETQYF
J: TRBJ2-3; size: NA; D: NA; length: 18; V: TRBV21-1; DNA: TGTGCCAGCAGCAAAGCCCGACCTGGCGGGCTGGGGACAGATACGCAGTATTTT; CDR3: CASSKARPGGLGTDTQYF
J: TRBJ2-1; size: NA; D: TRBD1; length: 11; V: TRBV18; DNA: TGTGCCAGCTCCCAAACAGGGGGGCAGTTCTTC; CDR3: CASSQTGGQFF
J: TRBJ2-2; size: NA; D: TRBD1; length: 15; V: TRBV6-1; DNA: TGTGCCAGCAGTGAAAGGACAGGGGGCCACGGGGAGCTGTTTTTT; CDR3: CASSERTGGHGELFF
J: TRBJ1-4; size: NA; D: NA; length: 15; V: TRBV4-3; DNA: TGCGCCAGCAGCCAGACTCCCCGAGCTAATGAAAAACTGTTTTTT; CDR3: CASSQTPRANEKLFF
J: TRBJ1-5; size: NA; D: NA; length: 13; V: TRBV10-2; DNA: TGCGCCAGCAGTGAACAGGGAAGTCAGCCCCAGCATTTT; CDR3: CASSEQGSQPQHF
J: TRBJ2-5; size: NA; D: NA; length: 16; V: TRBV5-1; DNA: TGCGCCAGCAGCTCCGGAAAAGACGGTGGGGTAGAGACCCAGTACTTC; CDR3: CASSSGKDGGVETQYF